This record covers a single T cell receptor (beta chain). Its antigen remains undetermined. Base qualities are missing; no much larger clone stands one base away. The time point label, read with the paper, signifies: baseline pretreatment blood. This specimen's treatment or condition label, interpreted: 15 Gy SBRT to primary tumor, nephrectomy 4 weeks later. To follow tumor-enriched clonotypes, serial peripheral blood was collected from radiation-treated patients at baseline and at 2 weeks and 4 weeks after SBRT. Every patient had renal cell carcinoma of clear cell pathology. The QIAamp DNA Blood Mini Kit (Qiagen) was used to prepare genomic DNA for TCR sequencing. The analyses included only samples that passed all quality control checks. The data derive from a study of radiation and T cells in renal cell carcinoma (dated by TCRdb to about 2020). Turning to the overall study: The samples were drawn from a clinical trial, where primary renal cell carcinomas were treated with 15 Gy of stereotactic body radiation therapy and then removed by nephrectomy 4 weeks afterward. TCR beta sequencing covered 50 to 55 samples in total, comprising approximately 26 tumors and some 27 peripheral blood samples. A total of about 4 million unique CDR3 nucleotide sequences, encoding roughly 3,000,000 unique CDR3 amino acid sequences, were found across all 50 or so samples.

The immunoSEQ kit was used, according to the manufacturer's recommendations, to generate TCR beta libraries from genomic DNA. To prepare libraries, a first multiplex PCR with proprietary primers was run, followed by a second PCR that added unique barcodes, and a bead cleanup was done after each round. Each sample batch included a kit-provided positive control reaction and a negative control reaction. The final libraries underwent checking on an Agilent 4200 TapeStation D1000 ScreenTape, volumetric pooling, and quantification by qPCR. An Illumina NextSeq500 fitted with a MidOutput 150-cycle cartridge performed the sequencing, running 156 Read1 cycles and 15 Index1 cycles with the kit's custom primers. The pooled library was loaded at 0.75 to 1 pM, and around 22% PhiX control was spiked in. The study's own analysis went as follows. Vendor-processed data were analyzed in R, and a clonotype was defined as all T cells sharing the same CDR3 nucleotide sequence. For clone abundance analyses, frequencies were normalized to the 10,000 most abundant clones in each sample. Public T cell clones, which averaged fewer than five per sample, were removed prior to analysis. Tumor-enriched and baseline blood-enriched clonotypes were defined by at least a 32-fold difference in abundance between compartments. A beta-binomial differential abundance model was applied to find clonotypes that expanded or contracted between blood time points. Similarity between tumor and blood repertoires was quantified using the Baroni-Urbani and Buser coefficient, and groups were compared with two-tailed Wilcoxon tests in R. TCRdb holds this immuneACCESS table with in-frame rearrangements only. Some clones are missing; in checked studies, unresolved V genes explain under half, and the rest has no known cause. Clonal size and the V and J genes are those of that table, whereas D and trimming came from the DNA. The sample profile shows more than 140,000 clones; over 80% of them were found once. Of the sample, 20% to 25% is held by the ten largest clones.

Broad study findings and their caveats: With a single-armed trial design, the study had no way to address how radiation dose or scheduling affects the TCR repertoire. In blood, the top tumor clonotypes increased between baseline and 2 weeks post-radiation and then shrank by 4 weeks, which suggests that tumor-resident clones expanded only transiently. Because pretreatment tumor biopsies were not available, the study could not determine whether clonotypes were already present within the tumor at baseline. Dynamics of the blood repertoire were not tracked past 4 weeks after treatment.

Based on the germline V gene, the CDR1 and CDR2 sequences are SNHLY and FYNNEI. The CDR3 numbers 16 residues from cysteine through phenylalanine. Only CDR3 DNA is held: 48 bases, read in frame from base 1. V has 7 bases trimmed and J has 5 bases trimmed; junction bases matching no gene number 16. This receptor was identified in a woman aged 45-65 years with renal cell carcinoma. The specimen comprised blood, sampled from a patient whose treatment included radiotherapy and nephrectomy. The chain joins TRBV2 to TRBJ2-5, with 7 junctional bases fitting TRBD1. The bases are TGTGCCAGCAAAGCTCAAACCTTGACAGGGCGGGAGACCCAGTACTTC. Its protein reads: CASKAQTLTGRETQYF.